The 29 T cell receptor beta chains given below trace back to one sample, sequenced in a study of PD-1 blockade in classical Hodgkin lymphoma. Every patient experienced relapse after autologous stem cell transplantation, and brentuximab vedotin exposure varied. The protocol was immunoSEQ multiplex PCR, while the TCRdb copy is restricted to in-frame clones and leaves out a portion. The table has tens of thousands of clones, around 89% seen once. Sequencing used peripheral blood mononuclear cells (PBMCs), obtained at baseline. Receptors were obtained from a human donor with classical Hodgkin lymphoma.

V and J are TRBV2 and TRBJ2-6; possibly TRBD1 for D (5 bases). V lost 6 bases to trimming and J lost 0 bases, with 18 bases between them. Germline V gives CDR1 SNHLY, CDR2 FYNNEI. The CDR3 sequence is 18 residues long. The CDR3 sequence is CASSPWGQGYSGANVLTF. In nucleotides, the CDR3 is TGTGCCAGCAGCCCTTGGGGCCAGGGCTACTCTGGGGCCAACGTCCTGACTTTC.

The chain employs TRBV5-4 and TRBJ2-1, with D possibly matching TRBD2 (5 bases). The V gene lost 4 bases and the J gene lost 10 bases, with 15 bases spanning the gap. Looked up from germline, CDR1 is SGHNT and CDR2 is YYREEE (reference sequence). CDR3 length equals 13 residues. DNA for the CDR3: TGTGCCAGCAGCCATGACCTACTAGTCGAGCAGTTCTTC. Encoded protein: CASSHDLLVEQFF.

The chain is built from TRBV2 and TRBJ1-6; 8 nucleotides match TRBD1. V shed 8 bases, J shed 14 bases, and the junction held 14 bases outside the gene matches. This CDR3 comprises 14 residues. Germline V CDR1 and CDR2: SNHLY, FYNNEI. The CDR3, as DNA: TGTGCCAGCGGGAACAGGGGGTTATCGGGGACCCTCCACTTT. Translation: CASGNRGLSGTLHF.

This rearrangement joins TRBV6-1 to TRBJ2-7; 9 bases map to TRBD1. Germline assignment: CDR1 MNHNS and CDR2 SASEGT. The junction had 12 bases not matched to a gene; V was cut back by 2 bases and J by 7 bases. CDR3 length: 16 amino acids. CDR3 bases: TGTGCCAGCAGTGAATTCCTGGGACAGGGACGGGAAGAGCAGTACTTC. It encodes CASSEFLGQGREEQYF.

This clone came up a few times. The chain links TRBV30 to TRBJ1-5; D may be TRBD1 (5 bases). This CDR3 contains 13 residues. CDR1 is GTSNPN and CDR2 is SVGIG in the germline V gene (reference sequence). V lost 3 bases and J 4 bases, leaving 10 bases between the germline ends. CDR3 residues: CAWSGGGNQPQHF. CDR3 DNA sequence: TGTGCCTGGAGCGGGGGAGGAAATCAGCCCCAGCATTTT. Full variable domain (rest looked up from reference TRBV30 and TRBJ1-5): SQTIHQWPATLVQPVGSPLSLECTVEGTSNPNLYWYRQAAGRGLQLLFYSVGIGQISSEVPQNLSASRPQDRQFILSSKKLLLSDSGFYLCAWSGGGNQPQHFGDGTRLSIL.

The chain combines TRBV9 with TRBJ1-1; no clear D. CDR1 and CDR2 from the germline V gene are SGDLS and YYNGEE. V was clipped by 0 bases and J by 1 base, with 7 bases between them. CDR3 length equals 14 residues. The CDR3 sequence: CASSVVPENTEAFF. As DNA, the CDR3 is TGTGCCAGCAGCGTAGTTCCGGAGAACACTGAAGCTTTCTTT.

The rearrangement joins TRBV5-1 to TRBJ1-3, with D tentatively TRBD1 (6 bases). This CDR3 comprises 13 residues. Looked up from germline, CDR1 is SGHRS and CDR2 is YFSETQ. Trimming removed 3 bases at V and 6 bases at J, with 10 bases between. In DNA form, the CDR3 reads TGCGCCAGCAGCTCAACAGGGTTAAACACCATATATTTT. Residues: CASSSTGLNTIYF. Using reference TRBV5-1 and TRBJ1-3 for the parts outside the CDR3, the full variable domain is KAGVTQTPRYLIKTRGQQVTLSCSPISGHRSVSWYQQTPGQGLQFLFEYFSETQRNKGNFPGRFSGRQFSNSRSEMNVSTLELGDSALYLCASSSTGLNTIYFGEGSWLTVV.

This chain links TRBV10-1 with TRBJ1-1; maybe TRBD1 (5 bases). Germline CDR1 is WNHNN and CDR2 is SYGVQD (reference sequence). Trimming removed 8 bases from V and 3 bases from J, with 13 bases in between. This CDR3 is built from 13 residues. CDR3 in amino acids: CASSEQDYTEAFF. The CDR3 nucleotides are TGCGCCAGCTCAGAACAGGATTACACTGAAGCTTTCTTT.

The rearrangement uses TRBV10-3 and TRBJ1-2, with TRBD1 matching 7 bases. CDR1 and CDR2 (germline): ENHRY, SYGVKD. The CDR3 sequence is 15 residues long. With 6 bases clipped from V and 5 bases from J, the junction kept 12 bases outside the gene matches. The CDR3 sequence: CAIRLPRDRSYGYTF. As DNA, the CDR3 is TGTGCCATCAGATTACCTAGGGACAGAAGTTATGGCTACACCTTC.

This clone has more than one count but fewer than ten. This chain connects TRBV7-9 to TRBJ2-7; 7 bases align to TRBD1. The CDR3 has 14 residues. Trimming removed 7 bases from V and 3 bases from J; junction bases left unmatched: 9. The germline CDR1 and CDR2 sequences are SEHNR and FQNEAQ (reference sequence). CDR3 nucleotides: TGTGCCAGCACCCCATCAGGGGGAAACTACGAGCAGTACTTC. Protein product: CASTPSGGNYEQYF.

This chain uses TRBV27 with TRBJ1-1; 10 bases match TRBD1. Germline CDR1 and CDR2: MNHEY and SMNVEV (reference sequence). V was clipped by 8 bases and J by 7 bases; unmatched bases: 1. This CDR3 has 11 residues. The CDR3 loop reads CASWDRGEAFF. As DNA, the CDR3 is TGTGCCAGCTGGGACAGGGGTGAAGCTTTCTTT.

V gene TRBV29-1 combines with J gene TRBJ1-1; no clear D. The CDR3 covers 11 residues. Germline loops: CDR1 SQVTM, CDR2 ANQGSEA. V was clipped by 8 bases and J by 11 bases, with 18 bases between them. The CDR3 DNA reads TGCAGCTTGGCCAGACACACGAGGGCTTTCTTT. This translates into CSLARHTRAFF.

This chain uses TRBV13 with TRBJ2-3; TRBD2 might be the D (5 bases). Germline loops: CDR1 PRHDT, CDR2 FYEKMQ (reference sequence). With 0 bases removed from V and 4 bases from J, the gap between germline ends came to 8 bases. The CDR3 loop spans 14 amino acids. The CDR3 reads CASSLGLGADTQYF. CDR3 DNA sequence: TGTGCCAGCAGCTTAGGCCTCGGGGCAGATACGCAGTATTTT.

The chain uses TRBV11-2 and TRBJ2-1; D is unresolved. This CDR3 has 17 residues. The ends were cut back, 5 bases at V and 6 bases at J, with 23 bases in the middle. Germline values: CDR1 SGHAT, CDR2 FQNNGV. The CDR3: CASSPNHLWKMSNEQFF. CDR3 DNA sequence: TGTGCCAGCAGCCCAAACCACCTATGGAAGATGTCCAATGAGCAGTTCTTC.

The V and J genes are TRBV10-3 and TRBJ1-6; 8 bases fit TRBD1. Unmatched junction bases numbered 3, after V lost 0 bases and J lost 8 bases. Germline lookup yields CDR1 ENHRY and CDR2 SYGVKD. CDR3 length equals 15 residues. CDR3 in amino acids: CAISESDREDSPLHF. The CDR3 DNA sequence: TGTGCCATCAGTGAGTCGGACAGGGAAGATTCACCCCTCCACTTT.

V and J are TRBV5-6 and TRBJ1-3; D remains ambiguous. The CDR3 runs to 14 residues. The V gene's germline CDR1 is SGHDT and CDR2 YYEEEE. Trimming shortened V by 3 bases and J by 5 bases, and 12 bases separated the two germline ends. The CDR3 loop is CASSYQGSRNTIYF. The CDR3, as DNA: TGTGCCAGCAGCTACCAAGGATCAAGAAACACCATATATTTT.

The chain joins TRBV2 to TRBJ1-1; D is unresolved. V shed 4 bases and J shed 4 bases, with 16 bases lying between them. The CDR3 loop spans 15 amino acids. Germline V lookup: CDR1 SNHLY, CDR2 FYNNEI. The CDR3 here is CASSGSGSPITEAFF. The CDR3 DNA follows: TGTGCCAGCAGTGGCTCCGGGTCCCCAATCACTGAAGCTTTCTTT.

In this sample, this clone turned up a few times. DNA for the CDR3: TGTGCCAGCTCGGCCTCTGGGCGAAACACCATATATTTT. Its translation is CASSASGRNTIYF. The genes are TRBV19 and TRBJ1-3; D not resolved. The CDR3 contains 13 residues. Trimming left V 9 bases short and J 5 bases short, with 14 bases between. The germline gives CDR1 LNHDA, CDR2 SQIVND (reference sequence).

This chain uses TRBV13 with TRBJ1-1; D unclear. The V end lost 5 bases, the J end lost 8 bases, and 18 bases lay between the germline ends. The CDR3 spans 14 residues. CDR1 and CDR2 from the germline V gene are PRHDT and FYEKMQ (reference sequence). The CDR3 sequence: CASSTNQLTTEAFF. CDR3 sequence (DNA): TGTGCCAGCAGCACCAACCAGTTAACAACCGAAGCTTTCTTT.

The gene calls are TRBV7-2 and TRBJ2-2; D is unresolved. Germline V lookup: CDR1 SGHTA, CDR2 FQGNSA. The V end lost 0 bases, the J end lost 4 bases, and 12 bases lay between the germline ends. The CDR3 length is 16 residues. The CDR3 spells CASSLAYDAGTGELFF. DNA of the CDR3: TGTGCCAGCAGCTTAGCCTACGACGCCGGCACCGGGGAGCTGTTTTTT. Combining the CDR3 with reference TRBV7-2 and TRBJ2-2 gives the whole variable domain GAGVSQSPSNKVTEKGKDVELRCDPISGHTALYWYRQSLGQGLEFLIYFQGNSAPDKSGLPSDRFSAERTGGSVSTLTIQRTQQEDSAVYLCASSLAYDAGTGELFFGEGSRLTVL.

This chain connects TRBV2 to TRBJ1-1, with D perhaps matching TRBD1 (6 bases). There are 12 residues in the CDR3. CDR1 and CDR2 from the germline V gene are SNHLY and FYNNEI. Between the trimmed V and J ends, which lost 8 bases and 8 bases, there was a span of 15 bases. This chain's CDR3 is CASDDLGQEAFF. CDR3 DNA sequence: TGTGCCAGCGATGACCTAGGACAGGAAGCTTTCTTT.

This chain joins TRBV19 and TRBJ1-1, with D possibly being TRBD1 (5 bases). The CDR3 consists of 16 residues. The germline gives CDR1 LNHDA, CDR2 SQIVND (reference sequence). V was cut by 4 bases and J by 3 bases, with 18 bases left in between. This chain's CDR3 is CASSRVFGGIDTEAFF. Written as DNA, the CDR3 is TGTGCCAGTAGTAGGGTTTTTGGGGGGATAGACACTGAAGCTTTCTTT.

This clone is a singleton in its sample. The V gene is TRBV19, the J gene TRBJ1-3; 7 bases line up with TRBD1. The germline V gene has CDR1 LNHDA and CDR2 SQIVND (reference sequence). Germline trimming cut 5 bases from V and 2 bases from J; bases unmatched to any gene: 18. This CDR3 contains 19 residues. CDR3 in amino acids: CASSSTTGKGMGAGNTIYF. CDR3 bases: TGTGCCAGTAGTTCGACGACAGGGAAAGGGATGGGGGCTGGAAACACCATATATTTT.

The CDR3 nucleotides are TGTGCCAGCAGCTTGGCCCGTTGGGGGAACACTGAAGCTTTCTTT. Its protein is CASSLARWGNTEAFF. This chain links TRBV5-4 with TRBJ1-1; no clear D gene. The germline gives CDR1 SGHNT, CDR2 YYREEE (reference sequence). The ends were cut back, 0 bases at V and 1 base at J, with 10 bases in the middle. CDR3 length equals 15 residues.

Details on this clone: The same CDR3 is also encoded by other DNA sequences in this sample. The chain combines TRBV5-1 with TRBJ1-2; no clear D. V was shortened by 2 bases and J by 4 bases, with 9 bases between the two germline ends. The germline V gene has CDR1 SGHRS and CDR2 YFSETQ. This CDR3 comprises 13 residues. CDR3 protein: CASSLSGIYGYTF. The DNA of the CDR3 is TGCGCCAGCAGCTTATCGGGGATCTATGGCTACACCTTC.

The chain has TRBV11-2 and TRBJ2-2; D uncertain. Trimming removed 3 bases from V and 4 bases from J, with 6 bases in between. CDR3 size: 13 residues. Per the germline V gene, CDR1 is SGHAT and CDR2 is FQNNGV. In DNA form, the CDR3 reads TGTGCCAGCAGCTTCACTACCACCGGGGAGCTGTTTTTT. Protein sequence: CASSFTTTGELFF.

CDR3 protein: CASSFSGLWENTEAFF. Here the CDR3 DNA reads TGCGCCAGCAGCTTTTCAGGGCTTTGGGAGAACACTGAAGCTTTCTTT. The genes are TRBV5-1 and TRBJ1-1; a possible D gene is TRBD1 (5 bases). Germline CDR1 is SGHRS and CDR2 is YFSETQ. Trimming stripped 2 bases from V and 1 base from J, with 15 bases between. The CDR3 runs to 16 residues.

The CDR3 sequence: CSVERLYTEAFF. The DNA for the CDR3 is TGCAGCGTTGAGAGGTTGTACACTGAAGCTTTCTTT. The gene calls are TRBV29-1 and TRBJ1-1, with D hard to call. With 3 bases removed from V and 3 bases from J, the gap between germline ends came to 8 bases. The CDR3 consists of 12 residues. Germline V CDR1 and CDR2: SQVTM, ANQGSEA.

A remark on this clone: The junction and the germline gene differ at one end; a read error may be behind it. The J gene is TRBJ2-3, the V gene TRBV7-7; 7 nucleotides match TRBD1. The CDR3 is 13 residues long. Germline lookup yields CDR1 SSHAT and CDR2 FNYEAQ (reference sequence). The CDR3: CASSLGQADTQYF. The CDR3 coding sequence is TGTGCTAGCAGCCTCGGACAGGCAGATACGCAGTATTTT.